A single sample gave rise to the 10 T cell receptor beta chains below, sequenced in a study of blood T cell repertoires in COVID-19 (dated by TCRdb to about 2020). Receptor libraries were prepared by the immunoSEQ multiplex PCR assay. Entries here come from immuneACCESS through TCRdb and include only in-frame sequences with V and J called. Some clones fail to appear in such tables; in the studies checked, an unresolved V gene covers under half of the shortfall, and the cause of the remainder is unknown. This sample has around 210,000 clones in its table, and 85% of those were observed once. Under 0.95% of the sample rests with the top ten. The material sequenced was peripheral blood. These receptors were obtained from a man aged 55 to 70 with COVID-19, enrolled during active disease.

The J gene is TRBJ1-2, the V gene TRBV10-3, with 9 bases aligning to TRBD1. The trim removed 0 bases at V and 2 bases at J, leaving 16 bases unmatched. The CDR3 contains 20 residues. Germline V gene lookup returns CDR1 ENHRY and CDR2 SYGVKD. CDR3 sequence: CAISESGSGTGLRGNYGYTF. The CDR3 DNA follows: TGTGCCATCAGTGAGTCGGGGTCCGGGACAGGGTTGAGAGGAAACTATGGCTACACCTTC.

The V call is TRBV28, the J call TRBJ1-2; no definite D call. The CDR3 consists of 15 residues. Germline CDR1 reads MDHEN; CDR2 reads SYDVKM. Trimming stripped 2 bases from V and 1 base from J, with 11 bases between. The CDR3 loop reads CASSLRVRFNYGYTF. The CDR3 DNA reads as TGTGCCAGCAGTTTAAGAGTCAGGTTTAACTATGGCTACACCTTC.

This chain uses TRBV27 with TRBJ1-1; 9 nucleotides match TRBD1. In germline, CDR1 is MNHEY, CDR2 SMNVEV (reference sequence). The junction had 3 bases not matched to a gene; V was cut back by 4 bases and J by 3 bases. The CDR3 consists of 14 residues. The chain's CDR3 is CASSYRGPYTEAFF. CDR3 bases: TGTGCCAGCAGTTACAGGGGGCCCTACACTGAAGCTTTCTTT.

The rearrangement uses TRBV30 and TRBJ2-1; 7 bases map to TRBD2. The trim removed 2 bases at V and 4 bases at J, leaving 5 bases unmatched. The germline V gene encodes CDR1 GTSNPN and CDR2 SVGIG (reference sequence). The CDR3 is 14 amino acids. The CDR3 DNA reads TGTGCCTGGAGTTACTGGGAGGGTTACAATGAGCAGTTCTTC. Translated: CAWSYWEGYNEQFF.

This clone was seen a few times. V usage is TRBV18 and J usage is TRBJ1-1; maybe TRBD1 (5 bases). This CDR3 is built from 12 residues. Germline V gene lookup returns CDR1 KGHSH and CDR2 LQKENI. V dropped 9 bases and J dropped 0 bases, with 8 bases sitting between them. CDR3 sequence reads: CASYRLNTEAFF. The DNA of the CDR3 is TGTGCCAGTTACAGGCTGAACACTGAAGCTTTCTTT.

V usage is TRBV11-2 and J usage is TRBJ2-3; maybe TRBD2 (5 bases). CDR3 length: 15 residues. Germline V CDR1 and CDR2: SGHAT, FQNNGV. V was pared by 2 bases and J by 6 bases, with 15 bases between. This CDR3 is CASSLTDYRMDTQYF. The DNA for the CDR3 is TGTGCCAGCAGCTTAACAGACTACCGGATGGATACGCAGTATTTT.

This clone has only a few counts. The chain employs TRBV29-1 and TRBJ1-1; D is undetermined. The CDR3 length is 13 residues. Germline loops: CDR1 SQVTM, CDR2 ANQGSEA. The germline V and J ends were trimmed by 7 bases and 2 bases, with 14 bases remaining between them. CDR3 residues: CSGKEEINTEAFF. DNA of the CDR3: TGCAGCGGGAAGGAGGAGATCAACACTGAAGCTTTCTTT.

V and J are TRBV4-1 and TRBJ2-2; weak D call: TRBD2 (6 bases). The CDR3 consists of 14 residues. Germline V gene data show CDR1 as MGHRA and CDR2 as YSYEKL. Trimming removed 9 bases from V and 6 bases from J, with 17 bases in between. CDR3 coding DNA: TGCGCCAGTCTCGGGACTCCCGGTCCCGGGGAGCTGTTTTTT. This translates into CASLGTPGPGELFF.

The chain joins TRBV30 to TRBJ2-7; D is possibly TRBD1 (5 bases). Germline V gene lookup returns CDR1 GTSNPN and CDR2 SVGIG (reference sequence). CDR3 length: 13 amino acids. V lost 4 bases to trimming and J lost 3 bases, with 13 bases between them. In DNA form, the CDR3 reads TGTGCCTGGAAAAGGACAATCAACTACGAGCAGTACTTC. This gives the protein CAWKRTINYEQYF.

This chain connects TRBV6-2 or TRBV6-3 to TRBJ1-5, with 8 nucleotides matching TRBD1. The CDR3 sequence is 13 residues long. CDR1 and CDR2 (germline): MNHEY, SVGEGT. After removal of 4 bases from V and 9 bases from J, the junction contained 5 bases not matched to a gene. The CDR3 reads CASSSAGTGPQHF. CDR3 DNA sequence: TGTGCCAGCAGTTCCGCCGGGACAGGGCCCCAGCATTTT.